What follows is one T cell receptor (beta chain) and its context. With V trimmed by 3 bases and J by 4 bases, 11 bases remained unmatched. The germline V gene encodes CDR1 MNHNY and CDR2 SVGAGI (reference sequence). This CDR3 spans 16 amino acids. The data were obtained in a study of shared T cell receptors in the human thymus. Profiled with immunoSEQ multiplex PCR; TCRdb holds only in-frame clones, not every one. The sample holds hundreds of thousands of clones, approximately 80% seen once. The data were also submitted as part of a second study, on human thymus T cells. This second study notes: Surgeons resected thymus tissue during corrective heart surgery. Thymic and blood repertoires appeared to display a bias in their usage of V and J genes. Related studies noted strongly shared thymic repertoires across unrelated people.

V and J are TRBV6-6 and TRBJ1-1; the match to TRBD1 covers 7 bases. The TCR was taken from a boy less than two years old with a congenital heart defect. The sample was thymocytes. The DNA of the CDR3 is TGTGCCAGCAGTTATTCCGTCGATAAGGGGGCCACTGAAGCTTTCTTT. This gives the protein CASSYSVDKGATEAFF.